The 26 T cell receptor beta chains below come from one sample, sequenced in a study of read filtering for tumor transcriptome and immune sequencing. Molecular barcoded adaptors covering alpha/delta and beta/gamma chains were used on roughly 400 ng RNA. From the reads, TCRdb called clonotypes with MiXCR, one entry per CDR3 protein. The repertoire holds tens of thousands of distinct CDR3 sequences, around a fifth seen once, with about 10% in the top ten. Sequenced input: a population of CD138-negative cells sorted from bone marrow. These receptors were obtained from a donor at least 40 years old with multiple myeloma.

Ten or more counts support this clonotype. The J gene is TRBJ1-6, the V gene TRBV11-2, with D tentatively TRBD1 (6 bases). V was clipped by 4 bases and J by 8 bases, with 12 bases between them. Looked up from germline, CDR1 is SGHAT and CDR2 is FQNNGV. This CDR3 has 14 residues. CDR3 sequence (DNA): TGTGCCAGCAGCTCCAAGCCAGGGGATTCACCCCTCCACTTT. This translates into CASSSKPGDSPLHF.

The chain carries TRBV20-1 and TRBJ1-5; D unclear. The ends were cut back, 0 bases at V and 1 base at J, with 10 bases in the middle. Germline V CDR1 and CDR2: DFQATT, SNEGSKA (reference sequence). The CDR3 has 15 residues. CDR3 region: CSARDRHKSNQPQHF. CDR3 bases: TGCAGTGCTAGAGATCGACACAAGAGCAATCAGCCCCAGCATTTT.

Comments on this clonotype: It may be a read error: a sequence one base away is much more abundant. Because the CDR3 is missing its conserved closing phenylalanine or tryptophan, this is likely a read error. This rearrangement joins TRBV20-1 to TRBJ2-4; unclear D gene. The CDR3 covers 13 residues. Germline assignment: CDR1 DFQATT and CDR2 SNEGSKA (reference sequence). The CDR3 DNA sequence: TGCAGCGCTAGAGATCCTAGGAAGGACATTCAGTACTCC. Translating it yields CSARDPRKDIQYS.

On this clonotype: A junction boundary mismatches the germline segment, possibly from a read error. CDR3 region: CVSSLGESVEKLFF. The CDR3, as DNA: TGTGTCAGCAGCCTCGGGGAGTCTGTTGAAAAACTGTTTTTC. The chain employs TRBV2 and TRBJ1-4; no reliable D call. The CDR3 spans 14 residues. The V gene's germline CDR1 is SNHLY and CDR2 FYNNEI.

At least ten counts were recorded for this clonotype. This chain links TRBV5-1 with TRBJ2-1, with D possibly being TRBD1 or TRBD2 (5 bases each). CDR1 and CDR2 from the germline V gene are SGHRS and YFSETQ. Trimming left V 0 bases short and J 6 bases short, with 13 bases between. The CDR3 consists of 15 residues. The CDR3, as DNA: TGCGCCAGCAGCTTGGTGATTGAGAGGGGCAATGAGCAGTTCTTC. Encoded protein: CASSLVIERGNEQFF.

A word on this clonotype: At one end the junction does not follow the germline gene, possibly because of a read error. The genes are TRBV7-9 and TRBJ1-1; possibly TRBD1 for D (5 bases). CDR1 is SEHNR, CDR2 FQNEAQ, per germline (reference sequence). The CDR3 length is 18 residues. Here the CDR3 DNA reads TGTGCCAGCGGCTTAGTTGGGGGAGTCAACAGCATGAACACTGAAGCTTTCTTT. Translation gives CASGLVGGVNSMNTEAFF.

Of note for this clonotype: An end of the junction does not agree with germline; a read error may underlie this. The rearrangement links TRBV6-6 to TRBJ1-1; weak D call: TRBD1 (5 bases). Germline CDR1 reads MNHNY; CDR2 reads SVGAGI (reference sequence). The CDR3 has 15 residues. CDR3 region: CASSYTGGSNTEAFF. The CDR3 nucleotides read TGCGCCAGCAGTTACACAGGCGGCAGTAACACTGAAGCTTTCTTT.

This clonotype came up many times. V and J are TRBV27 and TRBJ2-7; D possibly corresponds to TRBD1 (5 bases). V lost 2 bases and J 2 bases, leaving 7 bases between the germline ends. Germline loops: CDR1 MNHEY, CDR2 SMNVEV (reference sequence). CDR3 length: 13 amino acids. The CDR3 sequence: CASSLAGTYEQYF. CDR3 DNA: TGTGCCAGCAGTTTAGCAGGGACCTACGAGCAGTACTTC.

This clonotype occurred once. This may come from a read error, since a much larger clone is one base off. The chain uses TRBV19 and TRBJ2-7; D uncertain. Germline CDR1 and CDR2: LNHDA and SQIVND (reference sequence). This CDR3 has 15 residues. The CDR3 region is CANSITIGNSYEQYF. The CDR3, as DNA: TGTGCCAATAGTATAACCATCGGTAACTCCTACGAGCAGTACTTC.

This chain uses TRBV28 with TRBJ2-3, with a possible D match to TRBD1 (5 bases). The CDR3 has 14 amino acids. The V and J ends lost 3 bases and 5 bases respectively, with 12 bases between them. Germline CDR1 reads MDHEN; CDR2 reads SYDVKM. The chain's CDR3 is CASSFQGALDTQYF. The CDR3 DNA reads TGTGCCAGCAGTTTTCAGGGTGCATTAGATACGCAGTATTTT.

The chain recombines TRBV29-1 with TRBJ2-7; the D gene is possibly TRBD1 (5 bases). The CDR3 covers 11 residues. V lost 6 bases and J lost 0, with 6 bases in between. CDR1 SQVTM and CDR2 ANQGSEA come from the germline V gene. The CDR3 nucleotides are TGCAGCGTGACAGCCTCCTACGAGCAGTACTTC. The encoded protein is CSVTASYEQYF.

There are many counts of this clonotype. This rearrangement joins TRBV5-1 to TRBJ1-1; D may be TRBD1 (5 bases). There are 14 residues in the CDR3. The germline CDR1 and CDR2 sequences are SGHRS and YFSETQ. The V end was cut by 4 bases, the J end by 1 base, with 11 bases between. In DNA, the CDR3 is TGCGCCAGCAGCGCCGCAGGGCCGAACACTGAAGCTTTCTTT. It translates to CASSAAGPNTEAFF.

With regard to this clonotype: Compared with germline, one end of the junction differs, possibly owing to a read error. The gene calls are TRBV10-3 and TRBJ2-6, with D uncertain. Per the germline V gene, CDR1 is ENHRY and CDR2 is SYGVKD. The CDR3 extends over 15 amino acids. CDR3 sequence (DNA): TGTGCCATCAGCATCCTGGGCTCTGGGGACAACGTCCTGACTTTC. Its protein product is CAISILGSGDNVLTF.

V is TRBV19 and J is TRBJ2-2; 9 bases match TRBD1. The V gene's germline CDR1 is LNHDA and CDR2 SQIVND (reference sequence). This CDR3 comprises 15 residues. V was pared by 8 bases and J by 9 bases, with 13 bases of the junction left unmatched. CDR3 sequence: CASAGQGPSERELFF. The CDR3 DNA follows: TGTGCCAGTGCTGGACAGGGGCCCTCTGAACGGGAGCTGTTTTTT.

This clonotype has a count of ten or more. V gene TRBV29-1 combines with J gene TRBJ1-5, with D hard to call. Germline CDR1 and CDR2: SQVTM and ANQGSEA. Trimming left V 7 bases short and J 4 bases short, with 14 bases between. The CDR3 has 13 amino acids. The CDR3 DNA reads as TGCAGCGCCGCCCTTGGCCCTAATCAGCCCCAGCATTTT. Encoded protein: CSAALGPNQPQHF.

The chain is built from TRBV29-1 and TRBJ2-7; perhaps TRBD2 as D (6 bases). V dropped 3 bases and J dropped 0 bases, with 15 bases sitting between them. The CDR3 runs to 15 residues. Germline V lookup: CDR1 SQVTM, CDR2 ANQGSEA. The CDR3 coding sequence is TGCAGCGTTGACTTCAGGAAGGAGGGCTCCTACGAGCAGTACTTC. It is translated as CSVDFRKEGSYEQYF.

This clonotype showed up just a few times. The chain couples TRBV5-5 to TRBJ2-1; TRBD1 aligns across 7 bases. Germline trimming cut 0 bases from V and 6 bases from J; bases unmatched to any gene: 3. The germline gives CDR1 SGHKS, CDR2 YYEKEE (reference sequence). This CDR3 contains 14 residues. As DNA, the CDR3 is TGTGCCAGCAGCTTGGTGGGACAGCCCAATGAGCAGTTCTTC. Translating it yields CASSLVGQPNEQFF. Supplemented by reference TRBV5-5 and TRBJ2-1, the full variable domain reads DAGVTQSPTHLIKTRGQQVTLRCSPISGHKSVSWYQQVLGQGPQFIFQYYEKEERGRGNFPDRFSARQFPNYSSELNVNALLLGDSALYLCASSLVGQPNEQFFGPGTRLTVL.

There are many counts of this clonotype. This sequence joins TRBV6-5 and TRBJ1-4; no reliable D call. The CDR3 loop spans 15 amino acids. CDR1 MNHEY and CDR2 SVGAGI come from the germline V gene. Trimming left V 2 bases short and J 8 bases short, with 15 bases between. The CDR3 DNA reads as TGTGCCAGCAGTTACAGGCCTCATCAAGGGGAAAAACTGTTTTTT. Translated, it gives CASSYRPHQGEKLFF.

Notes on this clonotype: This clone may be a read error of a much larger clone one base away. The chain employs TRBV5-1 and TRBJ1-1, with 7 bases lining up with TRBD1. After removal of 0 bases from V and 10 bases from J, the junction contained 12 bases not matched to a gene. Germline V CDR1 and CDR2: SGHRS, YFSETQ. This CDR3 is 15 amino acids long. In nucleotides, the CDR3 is TGCGCCAGCAGCTTGGATGGCAGGGGGACCCCTGGAGCTTTCTTT. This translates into CASSLDGRGTPGAFF.

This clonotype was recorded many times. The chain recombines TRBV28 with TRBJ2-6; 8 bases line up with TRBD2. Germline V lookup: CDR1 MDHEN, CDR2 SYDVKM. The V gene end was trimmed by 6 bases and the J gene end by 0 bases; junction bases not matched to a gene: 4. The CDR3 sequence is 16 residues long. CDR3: CASRWRGVSGANVLTF. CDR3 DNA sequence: TGTGCCAGCAGGTGGCGGGGGGTCTCTGGGGCCAACGTCCTGACTTTC. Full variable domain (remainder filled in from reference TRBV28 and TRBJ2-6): DVKVTQSSRYLVKRTGEKVFLECVQDMDHENMFWYRQDPGLGLRLIYFSYDVKMKEKGDIPEGYSVSREKKERFSLILESASTNQTSMYLCASRWRGVSGANVLTFGAGSRLTVL.

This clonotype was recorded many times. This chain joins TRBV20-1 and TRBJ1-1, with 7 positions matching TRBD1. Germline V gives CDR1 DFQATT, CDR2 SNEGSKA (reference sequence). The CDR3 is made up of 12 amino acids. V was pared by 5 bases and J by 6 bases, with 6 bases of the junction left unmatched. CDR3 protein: CSAQTDRAEAFF. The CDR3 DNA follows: TGCAGTGCTCAAACCGACAGGGCTGAAGCTTTCTTT.

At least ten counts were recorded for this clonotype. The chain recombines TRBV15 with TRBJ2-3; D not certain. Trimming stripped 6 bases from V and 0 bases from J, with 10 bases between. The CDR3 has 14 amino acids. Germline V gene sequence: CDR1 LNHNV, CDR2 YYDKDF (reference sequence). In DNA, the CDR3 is TGTGCCACCAGGTTAACAGTAAGCACAGATACGCAGTATTTT. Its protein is CATRLTVSTDTQYF.

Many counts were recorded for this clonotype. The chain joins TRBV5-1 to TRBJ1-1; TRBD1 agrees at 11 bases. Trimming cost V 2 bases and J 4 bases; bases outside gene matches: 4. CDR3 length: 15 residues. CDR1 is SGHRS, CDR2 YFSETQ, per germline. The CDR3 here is CASSFFGTGGTEAFF. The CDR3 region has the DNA TGCGCCAGCAGCTTTTTCGGGACAGGGGGCACTGAAGCTTTCTTT.

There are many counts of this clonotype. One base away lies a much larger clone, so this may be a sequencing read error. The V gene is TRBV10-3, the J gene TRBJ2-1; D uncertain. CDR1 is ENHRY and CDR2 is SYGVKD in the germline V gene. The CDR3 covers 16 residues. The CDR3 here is CAISEQRSGSSNEQFF. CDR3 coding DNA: TGTGCCATCAGTGAGCAGAGGTCTGGTTCCTCCAATGAGCAGTTCTTC.

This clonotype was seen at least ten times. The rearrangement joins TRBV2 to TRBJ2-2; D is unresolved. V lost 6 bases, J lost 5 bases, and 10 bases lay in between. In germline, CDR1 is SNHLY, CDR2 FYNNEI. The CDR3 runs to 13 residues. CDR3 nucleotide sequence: TGTGCCAGCAGAGCATCCGGGACCGGGGAGCTGTTTTTT. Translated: CASRASGTGELFF. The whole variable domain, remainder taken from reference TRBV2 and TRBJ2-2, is EPEVTQTPSHQVTQMGQEVILRCVPISNHLYFYWYRQILGQKVEFLVSFYNNEISEKSEIFDDQFSVERPDGSNFTLKIRSTKLEDSAMYFCASRASGTGELFFGEGSRLTVL.

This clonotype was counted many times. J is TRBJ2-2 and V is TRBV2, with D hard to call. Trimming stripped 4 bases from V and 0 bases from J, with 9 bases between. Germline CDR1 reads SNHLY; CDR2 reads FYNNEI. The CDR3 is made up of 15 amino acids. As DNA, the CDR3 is TGTGCCAGCAGTGTTTGGGGAACGAACACCGGGGAGCTGTTTTTT. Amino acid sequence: CASSVWGTNTGELFF.